This record concerns one T cell receptor beta chain sequence. The sample originates from a study of blood T cell repertoires in COVID-19. On the study more broadly: From the United States, Italy and Spain came samples of acute and convalescent COVID-19. Sources were T cells, B-cell-depleted T cells, or PBMCs; the material itself was cDNA or gDNA.

The germline CDR1 and CDR2 sequences are SGHTA and FQGNSA. Trimming at V came to 5 bases and at J to 2 bases, leaving 8 bases not matched to a gene. The CDR3 has 16 residues. In the authors' workflow: The assay estimated nucleated cells by amplifying reference gene primers. The repertoire was sequenced with immunoSEQ multiplex PCR; TCRdb's copy has only in-frame clones and lacks some. The DNA gave D and trimming, while V, J and clone size come from that table. The table records about 87,000 clones, 80% to 90% of them present only once. The sequence came from a woman aged 60 to 75 with acute or convalescent COVID-19. Sequenced: peripheral blood. The chain links TRBV7-2 to TRBJ2-3, with 9 bases that match TRBD2. The CDR3 loop reads CASSLIAGAPTDTQYF. CDR3 DNA: TGTGCCAGCAGCCTCATAGCGGGGGCCCCCACAGATACGCAGTATTTT.